This T cell receptor beta chain was observed in a study of T-cell reconstitution after alpha-beta-depleted transplantation in children. Whole-study findings and limits: Expanded graft clones, several hundred of them, were reportedly the source of alpha-beta T cells about two months after transplant. Diversity of TCRbeta at day 60 was high in some patients, arising from surviving recipient T cells and thymic progenitors. Newly produced T cells mostly provided counts and TCRbeta diversity after one year, as hyperexpanded clones declined.

Trimming stripped 0 bases from V and 5 bases from J, with 11 bases between. Germline CDR1 MGHDK, CDR2 SYGVNS. The length of the CDR3 is 14 residues. Preparation of the TCRbeta library involved a method that used unique molecular identifiers. MiXCR, run by TCRdb on the PCR reads, gives a single entry per CDR3 protein. The sample records 900,000 or so distinct CDR3 sequences, around 15% being singletons. A few counts support this clonotype. Its target is unknown. The clonotype originates from a male patient between 5 and 17 years old who had a stem cell transplant for acute lymphoblastic leukemia, so the T cells may come from the graft donor. V and J are TRBV25-1 and TRBJ2-7; D remains ambiguous. Sequences were derived from PBMCs, mostly from graft donor cells, sampled 360 days after TCRalphabeta/CD19-depleted stem cell transplant. CDR3 coding DNA: TGTGCCAGCAGTGAATATACACGAGCAGACGAGCAGTACTTC. It yields the protein CASSEYTRADEQYF.